This TCR beta chain was documented in a study of T cell responses to AZD1222 COVID-19 vaccine. Study-wide findings and caveats: Spike-specific TCR repertoires showed rising breadth and depth after two AZD1222 doses. Donors were mostly white British, more females; clonal diversity possibly underestimated. In all cases, repertoires were sampled only after the peak T cell response. Among vaccine-associated CD4 TCRs, coverage spanned spike, with dominance at 160-218 and 743-854.

The germline gives CDR1 LGHNT, CDR2 FRNRAP. This CDR3 spans 14 amino acids. Trimming stripped 4 bases from V and 0 bases from J, with 9 bases between. The method was immunoSEQ multiplex PCR; TCRdb's version includes in-frame clones alone and lacks a portion of them. Of some 100,000 clones in the sample, about 86% were seen once. As concerns this clone: Its antigen is undetermined.

Here the sequenced sample was peripheral blood, taken 28 days after the second AZD1222 dose. This receptor was obtained from an adult who received the AZD1222 COVID-19 vaccine. The chain has TRBV12-5 and TRBJ2-5; D uncertain. CDR3 DNA sequence: TGTGCTAGTGGTTCTGACATGAACCAAGAGACCCAGTACTTC. This codes for CASGSDMNQETQYF.